This T cell receptor beta chain derives from a study of T cell responses to AZD1222 COVID-19 vaccine. Germline lookup yields CDR1 LNHDA and CDR2 SQIVND (reference sequence). The CDR3 is 15 residues long. V was trimmed by 2 bases and J by 1 base, leaving 11 bases between them. The data were produced by immunoSEQ multiplex PCR, yet TCRdb's version contains in-frame clones alone and is incomplete. The table has about 180,000 clones, approximately 86% seen once. This chain joins TRBV19 and TRBJ1-2; D unresolved. This TCR derives from an adult in good health. Sample: peripheral blood, taken on day 0 of AZD1222 vaccination. In DNA form, the CDR3 reads TGTGCCAGTAGTATACTCTGGTCGGATAACTATGGCTACACCTTC. Amino acids: CASSILWSDNYGYTF.